The 9 T cell receptor beta chains listed next were all sequenced from one sample in a study of control samples from healthy donors and cancer patients. Libraries were prepared by immunoSEQ multiplex PCR; TCRdb keeps only in-frame clonotypes and omits some of them. The sample gives 75,000 to 80,000 clones, 89% of which show up once; around a tenth is in the top ten. Sequencing was performed on PBMCs. These receptor sequences come from a woman between 45 and 65 years old with colorectal cancer.

V is TRBV6-5 and J is TRBJ2-7; D possibly uses TRBD1 or TRBD2 (5 bases each). The length of the CDR3 is 10 residues. CDR1 and CDR2 (germline): MNHEY, SVGAGI. V lost 8 bases, J lost 4 bases, and 6 bases lay in between. CDR3 loop: CASGGYEQYV. The DNA for the CDR3 is TGTGCCAGCGGGGGTTACGAGCAGTACGTC.

This clone came up a few times. The chain combines TRBV10-2 with TRBJ1-6, with no clear D. Trimming shortened V by 4 bases and J by 10 bases, and 14 bases separated the two germline ends. This CDR3 spans 14 amino acids. Germline CDR1 WSHSY, CDR2 SAAADI. The CDR3 here is CASSAAQLASPLHF. DNA for the CDR3: TGCGCCAGCAGTGCGGCCCAGCTAGCGTCACCCCTCCACTTT.

This chain uses TRBV6-1 with TRBJ1-2; 9 bases agree with TRBD1. Germline lookup yields CDR1 MNHNS and CDR2 SASEGT. The CDR3 sequence is 16 residues long. V gave up 3 bases and J gave up 4 bases; unmatched junction bases: 9. The CDR3: CASSEGQGYRGYGYTF. Written as DNA, the CDR3 is TGTGCCAGCAGTGAGGGACAGGGCTACCGGGGCTATGGCTACACCTTC.

This chain uses TRBV6-5 with TRBJ1-3, with 9 bases fitting TRBD1. The CDR3 loop spans 15 amino acids. Germline V lookup: CDR1 MNHEY, CDR2 SVGAGI. V shed 6 bases, J shed 0 bases, and the junction held 3 bases outside the gene matches. The CDR3 sequence: CASSPTGGSGNTIYF. The CDR3, as DNA: TGTGCCAGCAGCCCGACAGGGGGCTCTGGAAACACCATATATTTT.

The chain uses TRBV5-5 and TRBJ2-5; 8 positions agree with TRBD2. Germline values: CDR1 SGHKS, CDR2 YYEKEE (reference sequence). Germline trimming cut 6 bases from V and 4 bases from J; bases unmatched to any gene: 8. The CDR3 sequence is 14 residues long. CDR3 sequence: CASTLGSGGETQYF. CDR3 coding DNA: TGTGCCAGCACCCTCGGAAGCGGGGGAGAGACCCAGTACTTC.

This clone was seen only once. The CDR3 loop is CASNPRGTVGETQYF. The CDR3 coding sequence is TGTGCCAGCAACCCGCGGGGGACGGTCGGGGAGACCCAGTACTTC. The rearrangement joins TRBV6-2 or TRBV6-3 to TRBJ2-5; 7 nucleotides match TRBD2. Germline lookup yields CDR1 MNHEY and CDR2 SVGEGT. V gave up 7 bases and J gave up 5 bases; unmatched junction bases: 13. This CDR3 has 15 residues.

The chain couples TRBV6-5 to TRBJ1-3; D remains unclear. In germline, CDR1 is MNHEY, CDR2 SVGAGI. CDR3 length equals 14 residues. The V end lost 6 bases, the J end lost 0 bases, and 9 bases lay between the germline ends. The CDR3 loop is CASSAISSGNTIYF. The CDR3 bases are TGTGCCAGCAGCGCGATTTCCTCTGGAAACACCATATATTTT.

The chain uses TRBV19 and TRBJ2-3; TRBD1 agrees at 7 bases. After removal of 6 bases from V and 1 base from J, the junction contained 13 bases not matched to a gene. Germline V gene sequence: CDR1 LNHDA, CDR2 SQIVND (reference sequence). The CDR3 has 17 amino acids. CDR3 in amino acids: CASSDLTGMGGTDTQYF. CDR3 DNA sequence: TGTGCCAGTAGCGACTTGACAGGGATGGGGGGCACAGATACGCAGTATTTT.

The chain is built from TRBV6-2 or TRBV6-3 and TRBJ2-3; 15 bases are shared with TRBD2. Germline V lookup: CDR1 MNHEY, CDR2 SVGEGT. The CDR3 contains 16 residues. Trimming at V came to 4 bases and at J to 3 bases, leaving 2 bases not matched to a gene. The CDR3, as DNA: TGTGCCAGCAGTTGGACTAGCGGGGGGGCAACAGATACGCAGTATTTT. Encoded protein: CASSWTSGGATDTQYF.